The 3 T cell receptor beta chains listed next were all sequenced from one sample in a study of blood T cell repertoires in COVID-19. TCRdb's copy holds only in-frame clones and misses some; the assay was immunoSEQ multiplex PCR. The profile covers under 200,000 clones, with around 90% appearing a single time and around 0.5% taken by the ten largest. Material for sequencing was peripheral blood. These receptors were taken from a man aged 45-65 years with acute or convalescent COVID-19.

This rearrangement joins TRBV5-1 to TRBJ2-1; a weak D match, TRBD2 (7 bases). The CDR3 runs to 16 residues. Germline V gives CDR1 SGHRS, CDR2 YFSETQ. V was pared by 4 bases and J by 0 bases, with 14 bases between. The CDR3 protein is CASSRGGGLSYNEQFF. The CDR3 region has the DNA TGCGCCAGCAGCCGGGGCGGGGGCCTCTCCTACAATGAGCAGTTCTTC.

The rearrangement links TRBV7-8 to TRBJ1-2; possible D gene TRBD1, 6 bases. The V end was cut by 2 bases, the J end by 4 bases, with 14 bases between. CDR3 length: 15 residues. CDR1 and CDR2 (germline): SGHVS, FQNEAQ. Written as DNA, the CDR3 is TGTGCCAGCAGCTTAACAGGGACGACCGGCTATGGCTACACCTTC. This codes for CASSLTGTTGYGYTF.

The rearrangement uses TRBV7-9 and TRBJ1-1; 7 nucleotides agree with TRBD1. There are 15 residues in the CDR3. The V and J ends lost 0 bases and 3 bases, in that order; junction bases with no gene match: 4. CDR1 and CDR2 (germline): SEHNR, FQNEAQ (reference sequence). Written as DNA, the CDR3 is TGTGCCAGCAGCTTAGCGACAGGGTGGGACACTGAAGCTTTCTTT. Protein: CASSLATGWDTEAFF.